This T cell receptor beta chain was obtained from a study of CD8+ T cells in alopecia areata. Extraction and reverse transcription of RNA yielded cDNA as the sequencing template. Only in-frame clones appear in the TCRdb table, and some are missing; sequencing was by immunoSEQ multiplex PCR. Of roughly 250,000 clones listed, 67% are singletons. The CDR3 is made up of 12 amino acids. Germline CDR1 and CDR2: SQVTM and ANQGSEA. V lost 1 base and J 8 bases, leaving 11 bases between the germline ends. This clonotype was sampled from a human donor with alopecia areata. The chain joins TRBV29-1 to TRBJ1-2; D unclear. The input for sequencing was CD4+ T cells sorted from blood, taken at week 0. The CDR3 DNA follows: TGCAGCGTTGAAGTTCATCCAGGCGGCTACACCTTC. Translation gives CSVEVHPGGYTF.